The present entry profiles one T cell receptor (beta chain) with its context. Its antigen is still unknown. The CDR3 consists of 13 residues. J lost 4 bases, V lost 2 bases, and 3 bases had no gene match. The germline V gene encodes CDR1 GTSNPN and CDR2 SVGIG (reference sequence). Treatment of the sample: oral pan-JAK inhibitor, 5-10 mg twice daily. This entry is derived from a study of CD8+ T cells in alopecia areata. Extracted from the samples, RNA was reverse transcribed into cDNA to serve as the sequencing template. The table came from immunoSEQ multiplex PCR; TCRdb's copy has only in-frame clones and leaves some out. The data hold 150,000 to 200,000 clones, with roughly three fifths observed a single time. Points from the study as a whole: In scalp and blood during tofacitinib, many expanded lesional clones persisted.

The rearrangement joins TRBV30 to TRBJ1-2, with TRBD1 matching 8 bases. This receptor was identified in a human donor with alopecia areata. Sequencing was performed on CD4+ T cells sorted from blood, taken at week 4, from a patient treated with tofacitinib. The CDR3 region is CAWSQQGGYGYTF. The CDR3 region has the DNA TGTGCCTGGAGTCAACAGGGGGGCTATGGCTACACCTTC.